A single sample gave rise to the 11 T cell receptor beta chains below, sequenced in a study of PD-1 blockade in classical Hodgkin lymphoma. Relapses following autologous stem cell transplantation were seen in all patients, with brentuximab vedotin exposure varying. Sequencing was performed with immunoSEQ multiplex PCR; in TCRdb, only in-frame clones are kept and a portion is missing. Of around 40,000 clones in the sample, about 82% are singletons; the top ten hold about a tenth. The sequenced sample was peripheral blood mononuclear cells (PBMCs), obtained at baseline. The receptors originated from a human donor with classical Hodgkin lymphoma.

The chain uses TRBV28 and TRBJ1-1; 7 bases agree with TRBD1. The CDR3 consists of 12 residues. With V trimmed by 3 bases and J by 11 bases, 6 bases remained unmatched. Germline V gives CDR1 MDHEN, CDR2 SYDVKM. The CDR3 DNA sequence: TGTGCCAGCAGTTTCATACAGGGGAGGGCTTTCTTT. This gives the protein CASSFIQGRAFF.

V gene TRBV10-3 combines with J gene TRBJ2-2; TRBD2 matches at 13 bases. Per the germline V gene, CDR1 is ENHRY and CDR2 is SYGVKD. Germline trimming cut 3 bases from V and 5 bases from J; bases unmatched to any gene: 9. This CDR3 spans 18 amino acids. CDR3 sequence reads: CAISDWTSGSGGTGELFF. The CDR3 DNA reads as TGTGCCATCAGTGACTGGACTAGCGGGAGTGGTGGGACCGGGGAGCTGTTTTTT.

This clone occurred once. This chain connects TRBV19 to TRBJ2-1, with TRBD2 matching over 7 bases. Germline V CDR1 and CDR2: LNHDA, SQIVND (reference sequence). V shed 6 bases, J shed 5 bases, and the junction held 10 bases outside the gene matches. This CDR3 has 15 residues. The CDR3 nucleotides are TGTGCCAGTAGGGATCGGGGGAGGGCCGACAATGAGCAGTTCTTC. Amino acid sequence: CASRDRGRADNEQFF.

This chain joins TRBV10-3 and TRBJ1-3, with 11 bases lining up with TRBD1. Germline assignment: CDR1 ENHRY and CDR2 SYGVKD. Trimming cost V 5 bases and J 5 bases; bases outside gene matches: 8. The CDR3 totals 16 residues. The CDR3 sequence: CAISSRDRGIRNTIYF. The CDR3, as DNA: TGTGCCATCAGTTCCCGGGACAGGGGGATCAGAAACACCATATATTTT.

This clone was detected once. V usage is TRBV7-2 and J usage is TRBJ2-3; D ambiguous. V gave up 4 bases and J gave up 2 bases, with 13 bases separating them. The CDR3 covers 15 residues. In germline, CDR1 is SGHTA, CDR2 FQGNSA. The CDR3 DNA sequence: TGTGCCAGCAGCTGGACCATAACCCACACAGATACGCAGTATTTT. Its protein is CASSWTITHTDTQYF.

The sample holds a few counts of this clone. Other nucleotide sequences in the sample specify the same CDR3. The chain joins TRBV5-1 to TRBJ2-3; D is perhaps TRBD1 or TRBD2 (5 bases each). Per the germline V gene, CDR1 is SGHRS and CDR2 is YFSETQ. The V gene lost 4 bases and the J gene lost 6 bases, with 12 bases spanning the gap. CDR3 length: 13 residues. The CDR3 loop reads CASSRRDVDTQYF. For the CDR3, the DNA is TGCGCCAGCAGCCGCAGGGACGTGGATACGCAGTATTTT.

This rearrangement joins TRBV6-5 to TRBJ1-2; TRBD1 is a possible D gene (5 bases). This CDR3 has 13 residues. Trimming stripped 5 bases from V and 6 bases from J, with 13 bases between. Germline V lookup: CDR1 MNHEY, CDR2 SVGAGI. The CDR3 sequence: CASSPPGLDGYTF. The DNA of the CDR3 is TGTGCCAGCAGTCCCCCGGGACTTGATGGCTACACCTTC.

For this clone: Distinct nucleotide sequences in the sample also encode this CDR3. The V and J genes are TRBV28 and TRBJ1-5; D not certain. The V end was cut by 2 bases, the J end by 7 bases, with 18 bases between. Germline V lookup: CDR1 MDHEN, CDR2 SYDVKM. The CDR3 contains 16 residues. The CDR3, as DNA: TGTGCCAGCAGTTTAATGTTAGCCGGGTCGGGCCAGCCCCAGCATTTT. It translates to CASSLMLAGSGQPQHF. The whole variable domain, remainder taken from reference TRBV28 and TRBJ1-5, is DVKVTQSSRYLVKRTGEKVFLECVQDMDHENMFWYRQDPGLGLRLIYFSYDVKMKEKGDIPEGYSVSREKKERFSLILESASTNQTSMYLCASSLMLAGSGQPQHFGDGTRLSIL.

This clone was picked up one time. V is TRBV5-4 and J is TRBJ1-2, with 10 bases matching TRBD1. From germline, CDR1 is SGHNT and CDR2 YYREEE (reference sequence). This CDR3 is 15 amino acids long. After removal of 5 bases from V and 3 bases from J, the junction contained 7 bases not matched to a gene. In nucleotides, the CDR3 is TGTGCCAGCAGTCCCGGGACAGGGGTGTACTATGGCTACACCTTC. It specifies CASSPGTGVYYGYTF.

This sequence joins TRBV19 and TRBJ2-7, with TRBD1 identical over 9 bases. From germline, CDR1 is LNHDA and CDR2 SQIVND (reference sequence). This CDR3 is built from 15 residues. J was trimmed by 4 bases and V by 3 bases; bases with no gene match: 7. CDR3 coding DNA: TGTGCCAGTAGTATGGGACAGGGTAAAAGTTACGAGCAGTACTTC. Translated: CASSMGQGKSYEQYF.

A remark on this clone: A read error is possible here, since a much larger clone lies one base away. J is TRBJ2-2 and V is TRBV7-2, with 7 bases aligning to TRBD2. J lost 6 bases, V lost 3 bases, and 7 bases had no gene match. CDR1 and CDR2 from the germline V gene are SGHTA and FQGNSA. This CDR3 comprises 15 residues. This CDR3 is CASSFGGGSSGELFF. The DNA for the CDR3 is TGTGCCAGCAGCTTCGGTGGCGGGAGCTCCGGGGAGCTGTTTTTT.